This T cell receptor beta chain was found in a study of read filtering for tumor transcriptome and immune sequencing. Study as a whole: The cohort had about 16 men and over eleven women aged roughly 47 to 80, mean roughly 66 years. By R-ISS, stages I, II and III held around 8, 15 and 7 patients. IR-seq gave about 3.5 to 10.27 million TCR reads per sample; RNA-seq gave roughly 80 to 1273.

This clonotype came up many times. Its matching antigen is unknown. This library used 300 to 500 ng RNA and molecular barcoded adaptors spanning alpha/delta and beta/gamma chains. Each CDR3 protein gets one entry after TCRdb re-called the reads with MiXCR. The data hold some 15,000 distinct CDR3 sequences, with approximately 20% observed a single time. Study findings and constraints: Roughly four fifths of IR-seq clonotypes had one read, totaling 3% to 4% of reads; RNA-seq: roughly 76% and 46%.

V was cut by 7 bases and J by 6 bases, with 18 bases left in between. Per germline, CDR1 SQVTM and CDR2 ANQGSEA. The CDR3 consists of 13 residues. This clonotype was sampled from a donor at least 40 years old with multiple myeloma. The chain has TRBV29-1 and TRBJ1-1; D is perhaps TRBD1 (6 bases). The sequenced sample was a population of CD138-negative cells sorted from bone marrow. The CDR3 sequence is CSARQAGFAEAFF. DNA of the CDR3: TGCAGCGCCAGACAGGCTGGTTTCGCTGAAGCTTTCTTT.